This T cell receptor (beta chain) originates from a study of PD-L1 blockade in urothelial cancer. The wider study: In terms of prior chemotherapy, patients had received 0 to 3 regimens.

Spiking each PCR with synthetic TCR analog templates was performed. Sequencing used immunoSEQ multiplex PCR; TCRdb keeps in-frame clones, though not all of them. The repertoire holds 45,000 to 60,000 clones, with around 83% as singletons. Time point: pretreatment peripheral blood. Patients' cancers were locally advanced or metastatic urothelial carcinomas. Germline V CDR1 and CDR2: SGDLS, YYNGEE. The CDR3 covers 13 residues. The J segment lost 3 bases and the V segment lost 2 bases, leaving 1 base of the junction unmatched. This clonotype originated in a man between 50 and 59 years old with urothelial cancer. The starting material was PBMCs, obtained around atezolizumab (anti-PD-L1) treatment. This chain links TRBV9 with TRBJ2-5, with 7 bases fitting TRBD2. The CDR3: CASSVGGEETQYF. For the CDR3, the DNA is TGTGCCAGCAGCGTTGGGGGGGAAGAGACCCAGTACTTC.